This entry features one T cell receptor (beta chain) sequence. The specificity of this receptor is unknown. No qualities accompany the bases; no much larger clone lies one base away. V is cut by 3 bases and J by 2 bases, and the space between the germline ends is 11 bases. The CDR3 runs 15 residues from the cysteine to the phenylalanine. The kept DNA is CDR3 alone, 45 bases in frame from the first base. The germline V gene yields SGHTA for CDR1 and FQGNSA for CDR2. Instrument on record: Illumina HiSeq 2500. Quantitative 5'-RACE with molecular barcodes was the method used to prepare the TCR beta libraries. The published analysis was carried out like this. A new computational method based on a probabilistic model of VDJ rearrangement was used to identify disease-linked TCR variants. TCRdb handled the public reads itself, with Q25 trimming in fastp and clone calling in MiXCR, and kept productive beta chains. Rows merge per CDR3 protein into single entries with the most common DNA and genes. TCRdb's processing, not the authors' own work, is the source of the V and J calls. The sample profile shows 390,000 or so distinct CDR3 sequences; about a fifth of them were found once. Together, the top ten hold roughly 16% of the sample.

This sample was included in a study of CD8 T cells in ankylosing spondylitis (dated by TCRdb to 2016 to 2017). Background on the whole study: To find TCR variants linked to disease, the study profiled T cell receptor beta repertoires in ankylosing spondylitis patients and healthy donors. Peripheral blood was sampled, and synovial fluid was additionally collected from ankylosing spondylitis patients. The full study cohort was made up of roughly 25 ankylosing spondylitis patients and roughly 100 healthy donors.

The research as a whole found: Some TCR beta motif variants had previously been reported in synovial fluid and blood of reactive arthritis patients, which suggested common disease-initiation mechanisms. A TCR beta motif made up of fewer than 10 highly homologous amino acid variants appeared to be characteristic of blood from ankylosing spondylitis patients. The disease-linked clones showed a CD8+ phenotype and occurred at relatively low frequencies in peripheral blood. The disease-linked clones were reported as significantly enriched in matched synovial fluid samples from ankylosing spondylitis patients.

The sequence is built from TRBV7-2 and TRBJ2-1, and perhaps TRBD2 as D gene, on 5 matching bases. This clonotype was sampled from a male donor with ankylosing spondylitis. Source material: blood, either unsorted or a sorted T cell fraction (not recorded which). In nucleotide form, the sequence is TGTGCCAGCAGCTTTCTTGGAGGTGCCTACAATGAGCAGTTCTTC. Its protein is CASSFLGGAYNEQFF.